This T cell receptor beta chain was documented in a study of shared clonotypes between healthy human individuals. Turning to the study itself: Three plates were used per donor for CD4 naive, three for CD4 memory, two for CD8 naive and one for CD8 memory.

Clones were sequenced by immunoSEQ multiplex PCR, and TCRdb holds only the in-frame ones, with some missing. The table shows 1.5 million to 1.9 million clones, with approximately 98% occurring only once. About this clone itself: Other DNA sequences in the sample encode the same CDR3.

The germline V gene encodes CDR1 MNHEY and CDR2 SVGAGI. The length of the CDR3 is 13 residues. The ends were cut back, 0 bases at V and 4 bases at J, with 6 bases in the middle. The sequence was obtained from a young man in good health. The sample consisted of naive CD4+ T cells sorted from blood. The subset is: CD45RA+ positively selected. The rearrangement uses TRBV6-5 and TRBJ1-1; tentative D call: TRBD1 (5 bases). The CDR3, as DNA: TGTGCCAGCAGTTACTCTAGGGGCACTGAAGCTTTCTTT. Translation gives CASSYSRGTEAFF.